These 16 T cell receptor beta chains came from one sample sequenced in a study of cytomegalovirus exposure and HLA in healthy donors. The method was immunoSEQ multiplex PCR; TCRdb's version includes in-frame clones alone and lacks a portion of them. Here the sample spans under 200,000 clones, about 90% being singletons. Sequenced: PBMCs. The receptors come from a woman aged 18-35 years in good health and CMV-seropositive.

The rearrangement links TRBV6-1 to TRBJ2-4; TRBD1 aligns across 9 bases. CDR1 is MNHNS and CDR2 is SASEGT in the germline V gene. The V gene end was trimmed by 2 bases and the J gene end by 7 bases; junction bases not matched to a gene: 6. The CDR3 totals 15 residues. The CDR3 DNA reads TGTGCCAGCAGTGAAATCCTACAGGGGGCGAACATTCAGTACTTC. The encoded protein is CASSEILQGANIQYF.

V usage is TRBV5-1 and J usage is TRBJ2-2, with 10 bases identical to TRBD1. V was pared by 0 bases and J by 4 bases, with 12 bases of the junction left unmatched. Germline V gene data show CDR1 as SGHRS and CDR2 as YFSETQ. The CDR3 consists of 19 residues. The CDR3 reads CASSLVRDRGKLGTGELFF. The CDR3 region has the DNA TGCGCCAGCAGCTTGGTAAGGGACAGGGGTAAATTAGGCACCGGGGAGCTGTTTTTT.

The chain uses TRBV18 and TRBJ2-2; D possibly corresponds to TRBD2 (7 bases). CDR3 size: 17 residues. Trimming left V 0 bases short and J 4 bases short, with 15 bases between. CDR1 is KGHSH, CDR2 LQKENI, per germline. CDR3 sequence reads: CASSPPRGGHFTGELFF. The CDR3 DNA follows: TGTGCCAGCTCACCACCCCGCGGGGGACACTTCACCGGGGAGCTGTTTTTT.

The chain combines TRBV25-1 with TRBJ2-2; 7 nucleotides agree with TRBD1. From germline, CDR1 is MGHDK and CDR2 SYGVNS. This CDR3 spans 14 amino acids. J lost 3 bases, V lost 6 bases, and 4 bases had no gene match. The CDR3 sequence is CASSGTEDTGELFF. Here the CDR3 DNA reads TGTGCCAGCAGCGGGACAGAGGACACCGGGGAGCTGTTTTTT.

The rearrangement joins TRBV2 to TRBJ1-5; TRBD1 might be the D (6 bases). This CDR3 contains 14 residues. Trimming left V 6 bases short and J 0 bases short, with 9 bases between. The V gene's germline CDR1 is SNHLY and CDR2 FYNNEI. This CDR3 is CASRRDTSNQPQHF. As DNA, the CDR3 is TGTGCCAGCAGGAGGGACACTAGCAATCAGCCCCAGCATTTT.

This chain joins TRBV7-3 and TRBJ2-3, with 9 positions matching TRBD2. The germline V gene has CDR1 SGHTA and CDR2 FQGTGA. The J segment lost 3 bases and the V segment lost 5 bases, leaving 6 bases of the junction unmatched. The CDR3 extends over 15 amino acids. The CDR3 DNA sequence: TGTGCCAGCAGCGGTAGCGGGAGTGCGACAGATACGCAGTATTTT. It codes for CASSGSGSATDTQYF.

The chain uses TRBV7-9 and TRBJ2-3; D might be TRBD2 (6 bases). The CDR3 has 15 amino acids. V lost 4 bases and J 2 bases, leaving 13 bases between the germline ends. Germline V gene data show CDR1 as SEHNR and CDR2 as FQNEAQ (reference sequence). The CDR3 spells CASSYSAGTTDTQYF. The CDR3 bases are TGTGCCAGCAGCTACTCTGCGGGGACCACAGATACGCAGTATTTT.

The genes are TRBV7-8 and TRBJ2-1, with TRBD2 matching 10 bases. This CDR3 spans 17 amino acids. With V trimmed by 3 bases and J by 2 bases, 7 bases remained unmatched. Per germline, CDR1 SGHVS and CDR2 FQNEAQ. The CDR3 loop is CASSFLRAGGPYNEQFF. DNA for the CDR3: TGTGCCAGCAGCTTTCTGCGAGCGGGGGGGCCCTACAATGAGCAGTTCTTC.

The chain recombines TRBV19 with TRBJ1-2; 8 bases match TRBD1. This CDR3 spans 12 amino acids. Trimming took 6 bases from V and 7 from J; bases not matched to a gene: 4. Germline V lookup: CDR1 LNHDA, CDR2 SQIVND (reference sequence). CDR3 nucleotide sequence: TGTGCCAGTAGGAGGACAGGGAGTGGCTACACCTTC. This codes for CASRRTGSGYTF. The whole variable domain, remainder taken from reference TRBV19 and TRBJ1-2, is DGGITQSPKYLFRKEGQNVTLSCEQNLNHDAMYWYRQDPGQGLRLIYYSQIVNDFQKGDIAEGYSVSREKKESFPLTVTSAQKNPTAFYLCASRRTGSGYTFGSGTRLTVV.

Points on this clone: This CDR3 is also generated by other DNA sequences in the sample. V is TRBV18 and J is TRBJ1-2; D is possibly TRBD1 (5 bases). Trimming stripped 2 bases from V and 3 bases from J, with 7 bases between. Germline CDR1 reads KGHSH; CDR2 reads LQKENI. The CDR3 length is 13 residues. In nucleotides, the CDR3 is TGTGCCAGCTCACCAACAGGCGACTATGGCTACACCTTC. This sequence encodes CASSPTGDYGYTF.

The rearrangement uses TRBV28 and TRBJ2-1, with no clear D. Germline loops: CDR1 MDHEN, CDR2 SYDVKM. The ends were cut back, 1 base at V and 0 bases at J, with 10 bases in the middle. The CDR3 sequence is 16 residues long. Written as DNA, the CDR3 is TGTGCCAGCAGTTTATCCCGGGTTAGCTCCTACAATGAGCAGTTCTTC. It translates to CASSLSRVSSYNEQFF.

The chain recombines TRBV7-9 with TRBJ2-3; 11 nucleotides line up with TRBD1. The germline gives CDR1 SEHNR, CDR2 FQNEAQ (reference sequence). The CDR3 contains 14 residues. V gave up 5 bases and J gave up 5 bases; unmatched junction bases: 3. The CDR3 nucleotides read TGTGCCAGCAGCCAGGGACAGGGGGTAGATACGCAGTATTTT. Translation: CASSQGQGVDTQYF. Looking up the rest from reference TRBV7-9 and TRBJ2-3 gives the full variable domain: DTGVSQNPRHKITKRGQNVTFRCDPISEHNRLYWYRQTLGQGPEFLTYFQNEAQLEKSRLLSDRFSAERPKGSFSTLEIQRTEQGDSAMYLCASSQGQGVDTQYFGPGTRLTVL.

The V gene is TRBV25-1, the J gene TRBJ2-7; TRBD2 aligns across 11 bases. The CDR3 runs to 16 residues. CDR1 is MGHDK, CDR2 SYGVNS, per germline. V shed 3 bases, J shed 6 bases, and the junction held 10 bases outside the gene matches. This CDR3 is CASSDISLAGEREQYF. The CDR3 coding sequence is TGTGCCAGCAGTGACATCTCACTAGCGGGAGAGCGCGAGCAGTACTTC.

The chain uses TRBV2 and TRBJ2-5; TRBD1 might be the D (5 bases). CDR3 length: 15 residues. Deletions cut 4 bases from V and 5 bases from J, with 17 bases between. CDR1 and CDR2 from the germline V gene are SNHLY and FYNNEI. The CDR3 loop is CASSGLTARFETQYF. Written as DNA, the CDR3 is TGTGCCAGCAGTGGTTTGACAGCCCGGTTCGAGACCCAGTACTTC.

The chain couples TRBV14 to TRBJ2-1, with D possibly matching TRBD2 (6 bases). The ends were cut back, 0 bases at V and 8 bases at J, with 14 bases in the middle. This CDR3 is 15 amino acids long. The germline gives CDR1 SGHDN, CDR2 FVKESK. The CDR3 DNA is TGTGCCAGCAGCCAAGATCTAGCGCGGGTCGATGAGCAGTTCTTC. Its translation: CASSQDLARVDEQFF. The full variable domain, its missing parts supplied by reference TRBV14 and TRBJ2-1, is EAGVTQFPSHSVIEKGQTVTLRCDPISGHDNLYWYRRVMGKEIKFLLHFVKESKQDESGMPNNRFLAERTGGTYSTLKVQPAELEDSGVYFCASSQDLARVDEQFFGPGTRLTVL.

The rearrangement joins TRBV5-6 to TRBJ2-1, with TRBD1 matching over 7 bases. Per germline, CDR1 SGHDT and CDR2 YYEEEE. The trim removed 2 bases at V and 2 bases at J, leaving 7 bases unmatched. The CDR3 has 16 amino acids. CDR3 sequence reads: CASSFSGTDPYNEQFF. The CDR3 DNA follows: TGTGCCAGCAGCTTTAGTGGGACAGATCCCTACAATGAGCAGTTCTTC.